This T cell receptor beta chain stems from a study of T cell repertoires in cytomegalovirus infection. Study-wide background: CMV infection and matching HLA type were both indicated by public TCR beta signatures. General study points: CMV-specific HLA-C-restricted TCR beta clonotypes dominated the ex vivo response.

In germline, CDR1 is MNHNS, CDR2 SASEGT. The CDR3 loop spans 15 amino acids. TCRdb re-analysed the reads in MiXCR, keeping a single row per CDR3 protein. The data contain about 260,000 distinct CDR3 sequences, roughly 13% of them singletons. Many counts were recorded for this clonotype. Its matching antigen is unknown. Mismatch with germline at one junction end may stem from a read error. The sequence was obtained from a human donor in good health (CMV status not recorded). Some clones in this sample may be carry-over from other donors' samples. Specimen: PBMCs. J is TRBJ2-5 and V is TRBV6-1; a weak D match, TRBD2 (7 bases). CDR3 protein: CASREAGGALETQYF. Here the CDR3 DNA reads TGTGCCAGCAGGGAAGCTGGGGGGGCATTGGAGACCCAGTACTTC.